Shown below are 27 T cell receptor beta chains from a single sample sequenced in a study of cytomegalovirus exposure and HLA in healthy donors. Primers for the PCR totalled 60 Vbeta and 13 Jbeta. The data were produced by immunoSEQ multiplex PCR, yet TCRdb's version contains in-frame clones alone and is incomplete. The data hold 150,000 to 200,000 clones, with 78% observed a single time. The sample was PBMCs. These receptors all come from a woman in her twenties or thirties in good health and CMV-seropositive.

V and J are TRBV4-3 and TRBJ2-1, with D perhaps TRBD2 (5 bases). V was clipped by 2 bases and J by 4 bases, with 18 bases between them. Germline loops: CDR1 LGHNA, CDR2 YSLEER. The CDR3 sequence is 17 residues long. CDR3 nucleotide sequence: TGCGCCAGCAGCCAATCCAGGACTGAAACCTATTACAATGAGCAGTTCTTC. Translating it yields CASSQSRTETYYNEQFF.

The chain recombines TRBV27 with TRBJ1-1; TRBD1 might be the D (6 bases). V lost 4 bases and J 7 bases, leaving 16 bases between the germline ends. This CDR3 comprises 14 residues. The germline CDR1 and CDR2 sequences are MNHEY and SMNVEV (reference sequence). CDR3 residues: CASSSFRGWGEAFF. The CDR3 DNA reads TGTGCCAGCAGTTCCTTCAGGGGATGGGGTGAAGCTTTCTTT.

The chain combines TRBV5-1 with TRBJ2-2; D might be TRBD1 (6 bases). V lost 4 bases, J lost 3 bases, and 16 bases lay in between. CDR3 length: 16 amino acids. Per germline, CDR1 SGHRS and CDR2 YFSETQ. CDR3 in amino acids: CASSQTPGHDTGELFF. As DNA, the CDR3 is TGCGCCAGCAGCCAGACCCCGGGACACGACACCGGGGAGCTGTTTTTT.

The V and J genes are TRBV10-1 and TRBJ2-1; 13 bases agree with TRBD2. The CDR3 extends over 17 amino acids. V was pared by 4 bases and J by 7 bases, with 10 bases of the junction left unmatched. Per the germline V gene, CDR1 is WNHNN and CDR2 is SYGVQD (reference sequence). The DNA of the CDR3 is TGCGCCAGCAGTGGGGGGAATACTAGCGGGAGGGATAATGAGCAGTTCTTC. This codes for CASSGGNTSGRDNEQFF.

V usage is TRBV6-5 and J usage is TRBJ1-1, with TRBD1 identical over 9 bases. The germline CDR1 and CDR2 sequences are MNHEY and SVGAGI. V gave up 5 bases and J gave up 3 bases; unmatched junction bases: 7. CDR3 length: 15 amino acids. The CDR3 is CASSRQGEFHTEAFF. CDR3 sequence (DNA): TGTGCCAGCAGTCGACAGGGGGAATTTCACACTGAAGCTTTCTTT.

The chain has TRBV28 and TRBJ2-7, with 7 bases lining up with TRBD1. CDR3 size: 14 residues. The junction had 8 bases not matched to a gene; V was cut back by 7 bases and J by 2 bases. Germline CDR1 is MDHEN and CDR2 is SYDVKM. The CDR3 bases are TGTGCCAGCACCGGTATAGGGACAGCCTACGAGCAGTACTTC. As protein: CASTGIGTAYEQYF.

The chain is built from TRBV28 and TRBJ1-1, with a possible D match to TRBD1 (5 bases). Germline assignment: CDR1 MDHEN and CDR2 SYDVKM. The CDR3 totals 10 residues. V was shortened by 8 bases and J by 4 bases, with 5 bases between the two germline ends. The CDR3 is CASGATEAFF. The CDR3 DNA sequence: TGTGCCAGCGGGGCCACTGAAGCTTTCTTT.

The chain recombines TRBV11-2 with TRBJ1-2; 8 bases map to TRBD1. Germline loops: CDR1 SGHAT, CDR2 FQNNGV. With 4 bases clipped from V and 5 bases from J, the junction kept 6 bases outside the gene matches. There are 14 residues in the CDR3. CDR3 sequence (DNA): TGTGCCAGCAGCTCCGGGCGGACAGGGTATGGCTACACCTTC. It codes for CASSSGRTGYGYTF.

V is TRBV4-1 and J is TRBJ2-6; D is unclear. The CDR3 runs to 15 residues. The germline CDR1 and CDR2 sequences are MGHRA and YSYEKL. V lost 4 bases to trimming and J lost 0 bases, with 7 bases between them. The CDR3 coding sequence is TGCGCCAGCAGCCCCCTCTTCTCTGGGGCCAACGTCCTGACTTTC. The encoded protein is CASSPLFSGANVLTF.

The CDR3 is CASSDGQGTLNTEAFF. CDR3 DNA sequence: TGTGCCAGCAGCGACGGACAGGGAACCTTGAACACTGAAGCTTTCTTT. The rearrangement joins TRBV9 to TRBJ1-1; 8 nucleotides match TRBD1. The germline gives CDR1 SGDLS, CDR2 YYNGEE. Losses at the gene ends were 3 bases for V and 0 bases for J; bases not matched to a gene: 7. There are 16 residues in the CDR3. Combining the CDR3 with reference TRBV9 and TRBJ1-1 gives the whole variable domain DSGVTQTPKHLITATGQRVTLRCSPRSGDLSVYWYQQSLDQGLQFLIQYYNGEERAKGNILERFSAQQFPDLHSELNLSSLELGDSALYFCASSDGQGTLNTEAFFGQGTRLTVV.

The genes are TRBV27 and TRBJ1-2, with D possibly TRBD1 on 6 matching bases. CDR3 size: 15 residues. Germline CDR1 and CDR2: MNHEY and SMNVEV (reference sequence). Trimming removed 9 bases at V and 0 bases at J, with 17 bases between. In DNA form, the CDR3 reads TGTGCCAGTAGAATACAGGGAGGGACTAACTATGGCTACACCTTC. Amino acid sequence: CASRIQGGTNYGYTF.

This clone was detected only a few times. The V gene is TRBV18, the J gene TRBJ1-1, with D tentatively TRBD1 (5 bases). Germline CDR1 is KGHSH and CDR2 is LQKENI. The CDR3 totals 17 residues. V dropped 2 bases and J dropped 1 base, with 17 bases sitting between them. CDR3 protein: CASSPDRNWGGNTEAFF. The CDR3, as DNA: TGTGCCAGCTCACCAGACCGTAACTGGGGGGGGAACACTGAAGCTTTCTTT.

This clone was seen once. The genes are TRBV6-5 and TRBJ2-1; 7 bases line up with TRBD2. V dropped 8 bases and J dropped 6; count of bases not matched to a gene: 7. The CDR3 extends over 13 amino acids. CDR1 MNHEY and CDR2 SVGAGI come from the germline V gene. The CDR3, as DNA: TGTGCCAGCCGGGACTACCCGGGCAATGAGCAGTTCTTC. This translates into CASRDYPGNEQFF.

The chain recombines TRBV30 with TRBJ2-7; perhaps TRBD1 as D (7 bases). With 5 bases removed from V and 3 bases from J, the gap between germline ends came to 17 bases. Germline V lookup: CDR1 GTSNPN, CDR2 SVGIG (reference sequence). The CDR3 runs 14 residues. CDR3: CAWSKNQGGYEQYF. The DNA for the CDR3 is TGTGCCTGGTCTAAAAACCAGGGGGGCTACGAGCAGTACTTC.

The chain links TRBV30 to TRBJ2-7, with 7 bases lining up with TRBD1. Germline trimming cut 4 bases from V and 1 base from J; bases unmatched to any gene: 10. The germline V gene encodes CDR1 GTSNPN and CDR2 SVGIG (reference sequence). The CDR3 totals 15 residues. CDR3 coding DNA: TGTGCCTGGACCACCCTCGGGACAGATTCCTACGAGCAGTACTTC. It yields the protein CAWTTLGTDSYEQYF.

The chain employs TRBV15 and TRBJ2-7, with 10 positions matching TRBD2. CDR3 length equals 18 residues. Per the germline V gene, CDR1 is LNHNV and CDR2 is YYDKDF (reference sequence). V dropped 0 bases and J dropped 1; count of bases not matched to a gene: 9. Here the CDR3 reads CATSRDGVAGGLSYEQYF. CDR3 sequence (DNA): TGTGCCACCAGCAGAGATGGAGTAGCGGGAGGCTTATCCTACGAGCAGTACTTC. The variable domain in full, completed from reference TRBV15 and TRBJ2-7, reads DAMVIQNPRYQVTQFGKPVTLSCSQTLNHNVMYWYQQKSSQAPKLLFHYYDKDFNNEADTPDNFQSRRPNTSFCFLDIRSPGLGDTAMYLCATSRDGVAGGLSYEQYFGPGTRLTVT.

In DNA form, the CDR3 reads TGTGCCAGCAGCTTAGGGAAAGGGGTCACCTACAATGAGCAGTTCTTC. Protein sequence: CASSLGKGVTYNEQFF. J is TRBJ2-1 and V is TRBV11-1; weak D call: TRBD1 (5 bases). The CDR3 totals 16 residues. V lost 1 base to trimming and J lost 2 bases, with 12 bases between them. Germline V gives CDR1 SGHAT, CDR2 FQDESV (reference sequence). The full variable domain, with the rest looked up from reference TRBV11-1 and TRBJ2-1, is EAEVAQSPRYKITEKSQAVAFWCDPISGHATLYWYRQILGQGPELLVQFQDESVVDDSQLPKDRFSAERLKGVDSTLKIQPAELGDSAMYLCASSLGKGVTYNEQFFGPGTRLTVL.

V gene TRBV7-3 combines with J gene TRBJ2-1; D is unresolved. With 5 bases removed from V and 0 bases from J, the gap between germline ends came to 11 bases. The CDR3 extends over 15 amino acids. Germline CDR1 SGHTA, CDR2 FQGTGA. The CDR3 region has the DNA TGTGCCAGCAGCCAAAGTCCGAGCTCCTACAATGAGCAGTTCTTC. As protein: CASSQSPSSYNEQFF.

This chain connects TRBV29-1 to TRBJ2-1; 8 bases map to TRBD2. The CDR3 consists of 14 residues. Trimming removed 7 bases from V and 6 bases from J; junction bases left unmatched: 11. CDR1 is SQVTM, CDR2 ANQGSEA, per germline. CDR3 bases: TGCAGCGCTGATCCACGGGAGGGCCCCAATGAGCAGTTCTTC. Amino acids: CSADPREGPNEQFF.

The J gene is TRBJ2-3, the V gene TRBV6-1; 7 bases map to TRBD2. Germline CDR1 MNHNS, CDR2 SASEGT. CDR3 length: 15 amino acids. V was clipped by 4 bases and J by 2 bases; unmatched bases: 6. The CDR3 protein is CASSAFSGYTDTQYF. As DNA, the CDR3 is TGTGCCAGCAGTGCTTTTAGCGGGTACACAGATACGCAGTATTTT.

The table lists this clone with a count of one. This sequence joins TRBV5-1 and TRBJ1-4; D is unresolved. The CDR3 sequence is 14 residues long. Germline assignment: CDR1 SGHRS and CDR2 YFSETQ. V shed 0 bases and J shed 6 bases, with 9 bases lying between them. The DNA for the CDR3 is TGCGCCAGCAGCTTGGTCCAGGCAGATGAAAAACTGTTTTTT. It codes for CASSLVQADEKLFF.

This clone has just a few counts. The chain uses TRBV7-3 and TRBJ2-1, with 9 nucleotides matching TRBD2. CDR3 size: 14 residues. J lost 5 bases, V lost 5 bases, and 4 bases had no gene match. Germline V lookup: CDR1 SGHTA, CDR2 FQGTGA. CDR3 region: CASSRGLADNEQFF. For the CDR3, the DNA is TGTGCCAGCAGCCGGGGACTAGCCGACAATGAGCAGTTCTTC.

The chain couples TRBV29-1 to TRBJ2-5; the match to TRBD1 covers 9 bases. Matching the DNA end better, TRBJ2-7 makes the J call doubtful. The CDR3 totals 13 residues. Germline V gene data show CDR1 as SQVTM and CDR2 as ANQGSEA. In DNA, the CDR3 is TGCAGCGCGGGACAGGGATGGAATTACGAGCAGTACTTC. Its translation: CSAGQGWNYEQYF.

The chain combines TRBV19 with TRBJ1-1; 8 nucleotides line up with TRBD1. The CDR3 has 14 residues. J lost 5 bases, V lost 3 bases, and 5 bases had no gene match. CDR1 and CDR2 (germline): LNHDA, SQIVND (reference sequence). The CDR3 is CASSIQGAGTEAFF. The CDR3 DNA sequence: TGTGCCAGTAGTATCCAGGGGGCTGGGACTGAAGCTTTCTTT.

This chain connects TRBV29-1 to TRBJ2-3; D may be TRBD1 (6 bases). The CDR3 is made up of 13 amino acids. The V gene lost 1 base and the J gene lost 4 bases, with 9 bases spanning the gap. Germline CDR1 and CDR2: SQVTM and ANQGSEA. Written as DNA, the CDR3 is TGCAGCGTTGAAGGGACAGTGGCAGATACGCAGTATTTT. Translating gives CSVEGTVADTQYF.

In this sample, this clone turned up once. The chain carries TRBV7-8 and TRBJ2-7; 7 bases line up with TRBD2. Per the germline V gene, CDR1 is SGHVS and CDR2 is FQNEAQ. The CDR3 covers 13 residues. Losses at the gene ends were 3 bases for V and 2 bases for J; bases not matched to a gene: 1. CDR3 DNA sequence: TGTGCCAGCAGCTTTGGGGGGGCCTACGAGCAGTACTTC. It yields the protein CASSFGGAYEQYF.

J is TRBJ1-3 and V is TRBV18; TRBD1 is a possible D gene (5 bases). CDR3 length: 14 residues. V gave up 2 bases and J gave up 2 bases, with 7 bases separating them. Germline V gene sequence: CDR1 KGHSH, CDR2 LQKENI. The CDR3 region is CASSPTGTGNTIYF. CDR3 coding DNA: TGTGCCAGCTCACCAACAGGTACTGGAAACACCATATATTTT.